This T cell receptor (beta chain) was documented in a study of metastatic and nonmetastatic thyroid tumors. Study-level points and caveats: The study reportedly found significantly higher TCR beta diversity in malignant thyroid tumors than benign nodules, in blood and tumor.

Patients were all untreated before their thyroid surgery. Original processing methods: CDR3 differences across clinicopathological groups were used to build a distant-metastasis classifier for papillary thyroid cancer. MiXCR reprocessed the PCR reads for TCRdb. These V and J calls are TCRdb output, not the study's own analysis. Here the sample spans around 50,000 clones, approximately 20% being singletons. This clone was picked up many times. What it binds is unknown. The sample comprised blood. The sequence came from a male donor with papillary thyroid cancer or a benign thyroid nodule (not recorded which). Some clones in this sample may be carry-over from other donors' samples.

CDR3 nucleotides: TGCGCCAGCAGCCCTGGGGGGTCTGGGGTTTTAATGAACACTGAAGCTTTCTTT. The encoded protein is CASSPGGSGVLMNTEAFF. This chain links TRBV5-1 with TRBJ1-1, with D possibly TRBD1 on 5 matching bases. This CDR3 has 18 residues. Trimming left V 4 bases short and J 0 bases short, with 22 bases between. Germline V CDR1 and CDR2: SGHRS, YFSETQ.